The 25 T cell receptor beta chains presented below share a single source sample, sequenced in a study of long-term antiretroviral therapy in people with HIV. With survey level as its setting, the immunoSEQ assay was v3.0. Sequenced by immunoSEQ multiplex PCR; TCRdb stores in-frame clones only, minus some. Here the sample spans 30,000 to 40,000 clones, 70% to 90% being singletons. The specimen comprised unsorted PBMCs, sampled 1.1 years after starting antiretroviral therapy. All receptors come from a man aged 18 to 29 with HIV.

For this clone: The same CDR3 can be traced to other DNA sequences in this sample. The rearrangement joins TRBV9 to TRBJ2-7, with 9 bases lining up with TRBD1. Germline CDR1 and CDR2: SGDLS and YYNGEE. The CDR3 is 15 amino acids. Losses at the gene ends were 2 bases for V and 2 bases for J; bases not matched to a gene: 5. The CDR3 spells CASSVTGQGPYEQYF. In DNA, the CDR3 is TGTGCCAGCAGCGTTACGGGACAGGGACCCTACGAGCAGTACTTC.

This clone was seen more than once but under ten times. The chain joins TRBV5-1 to TRBJ1-6; no clear D. Germline V gene data show CDR1 as SGHRS and CDR2 as YFSETQ. This CDR3 is 15 amino acids long. Trimming cost V 4 bases and J 6 bases, with 14 bases left between them. DNA for the CDR3: TGCGCCAGCAGCGCGGAGGCACAGAGTAATTCACCCCTCCACTTT. Encoded protein: CASSAEAQSNSPLHF.

The chain links TRBV30 to TRBJ2-1; D is possibly TRBD2 (6 bases). The CDR3 spans 12 residues. Trimming took off 0 bases at V and 10 bases at J, with 10 bases between the two ends. The germline V gene encodes CDR1 GTSNPN and CDR2 SVGIG (reference sequence). CDR3 DNA sequence: TGTGCCTGGAGTGTACAAGGGAGGGAGCAGTTCTTC. Translation gives CAWSVQGREQFF.

V gene TRBV6-1 combines with J gene TRBJ2-7; the match to TRBD2 covers 8 bases. Trimming took 8 bases from V and 6 from J; bases not matched to a gene: 15. Germline CDR1 MNHNS, CDR2 SASEGT. The CDR3 spans 15 residues. CDR3 protein: CASPANSGRVTEQYF. CDR3 sequence (DNA): TGTGCCAGCCCGGCGAACAGCGGGAGAGTCACCGAGCAGTACTTC.

The chain has TRBV28 and TRBJ2-1, with 9 bases aligning to TRBD2. Germline CDR1 reads MDHEN; CDR2 reads SYDVKM. This CDR3 has 16 residues. V trimming: 10 bases; J trimming: 6 bases; junction bases outside the gene matches: 16. The CDR3: CATQFSKLAGFNEQFF. CDR3 sequence (DNA): TGTGCCACCCAGTTTAGTAAACTAGCGGGTTTCAATGAGCAGTTCTTC.

J is TRBJ1-1 and V is TRBV19, with D perhaps matching TRBD1 (6 bases). There are 13 residues in the CDR3. Germline assignment: CDR1 LNHDA and CDR2 SQIVND (reference sequence). V lost 6 bases and J lost 3, with 11 bases in between. Written as DNA, the CDR3 is TGTGCCAGTAGAGCGAGGGGGGACACTGAAGCTTTCTTT. The encoded protein is CASRARGDTEAFF.

The V gene is TRBV28, the J gene TRBJ2-7; 7 nucleotides align to TRBD1. Trimming removed 8 bases from V and 7 bases from J; junction bases left unmatched: 14. The CDR3 contains 14 residues. Germline V lookup: CDR1 MDHEN, CDR2 SYDVKM. The CDR3 coding sequence is TGTGCCAGCTTAACAGGGGCCTTCCAGGGAGAGCAGTACTTC. This sequence encodes CASLTGAFQGEQYF.

This clone appeared a single time. This chain connects TRBV6-6 to TRBJ1-1, with D unclear. Germline assignment: CDR1 MNHNY and CDR2 SVGAGI (reference sequence). V lost 0 bases to trimming and J lost 6 bases, with 8 bases between them. This CDR3 is 13 amino acids long. The CDR3 DNA reads as TGTGCCAGCAGTTACTCAAAGGGCCCTGAAGCTTTCTTT. It codes for CASSYSKGPEAFF.

This chain uses TRBV6-1 with TRBJ2-3; D gene uncertain. The CDR3 runs 14 residues. The germline CDR1 and CDR2 sequences are MNHNS and SASEGT. The V and J ends lost 4 bases and 6 bases respectively, with 14 bases between them. CDR3 in DNA: TGTGCCAGCAGTGGAACCACGGATGGGGATACGCAGTATTTT. It encodes CASSGTTDGDTQYF.

V and J are TRBV19 and TRBJ1-2; possible D gene TRBD1, 5 bases. The CDR3 covers 12 residues. V shed 8 bases and J shed 3 bases, with 10 bases lying between them. CDR1 LNHDA and CDR2 SQIVND come from the germline V gene (reference sequence). CDR3 sequence reads: CASGTGHYGYTF. Here the CDR3 DNA reads TGTGCCAGTGGGACGGGACACTATGGCTACACCTTC.

The chain combines TRBV11-2 with TRBJ2-7; D possibly uses TRBD1 or TRBD2 (5 bases each). The CDR3 spans 15 residues. Per germline, CDR1 SGHAT and CDR2 FQNNGV. V lost 1 base and J lost 2, with 12 bases in between. The CDR3 DNA sequence: TGTGCCAGCAGCTTAGCGAGGGGATCAGCCTACGAGCAGTACTTC. Translated, it gives CASSLARGSAYEQYF. The whole variable domain, filled in from reference TRBV11-2 and TRBJ2-7, reads EAGVAQSPRYKIIEKRQSVAFWCNPISGHATLYWYQQILGQGPKLLIQFQNNGVVDDSQLPKDRFSAERLKGVDSTLKIQPAKLEDSAVYLCASSLARGSAYEQYFGPGTRLTVT.

The chain joins TRBV9 to TRBJ2-1; 8 positions match TRBD1. Germline CDR1 is SGDLS and CDR2 is YYNGEE. This CDR3 comprises 15 residues. V dropped 3 bases and J dropped 4; count of bases not matched to a gene: 6. The CDR3 reads CASSAGQGRYNEQFF. The CDR3 nucleotides are TGTGCCAGCAGCGCCGGACAGGGACGTTACAATGAGCAGTTCTTC.

The V gene is TRBV13, the J gene TRBJ2-3; D unclear. The V end was cut by 4 bases, the J end by 2 bases, with 7 bases between. Per the germline V gene, CDR1 is PRHDT and CDR2 is FYEKMQ (reference sequence). This CDR3 comprises 13 residues. The DNA of the CDR3 is TGTGCCAGCAGCTCAGGAATCACAGATACGCAGTATTTT. It encodes CASSSGITDTQYF.

The rearrangement links TRBV6-5 to TRBJ1-2; no firm D call. The CDR3 is 14 amino acids. V was trimmed by 2 bases and J by 2 bases, leaving 9 bases between them. Germline V gene lookup returns CDR1 MNHEY and CDR2 SVGAGI. CDR3 bases: TGTGCCAGCAGTTACAAGCGGGGAAACTATGGCTACACCTTC. It encodes CASSYKRGNYGYTF.

The rearrangement links TRBV5-4 to TRBJ1-1; possibly TRBD1 for D (6 bases). Germline V gene lookup returns CDR1 SGHNT and CDR2 YYREEE (reference sequence). CDR3 length equals 15 residues. Trimming pared 0 bases from V and 5 bases from J, leaving 14 bases between. This CDR3 is CASSLDSRGHTEAFF. CDR3 DNA: TGTGCCAGCAGCTTGGATTCCCGGGGACATACTGAAGCTTTCTTT.

The V and J genes are TRBV18 and TRBJ1-2; D is perhaps TRBD1 (5 bases). Trimming took off 2 bases at V and 6 bases at J, with 13 bases between the two ends. Germline CDR1 is KGHSH and CDR2 is LQKENI. There are 14 residues in the CDR3. As DNA, the CDR3 is TGTGCCAGCTCACCAGGGGGGAGTTCGAATGGCTACACCTTC. Protein: CASSPGGSSNGYTF.

Details on this clone: This same CDR3 is encoded by further DNA sequences in the sample. This sequence joins TRBV6-5 and TRBJ2-2; D uncertain. With 0 bases removed from V and 2 bases from J, the gap between germline ends came to 1 base. This CDR3 region has 13 residues. Germline lookup yields CDR1 MNHEY and CDR2 SVGAGI. The CDR3 DNA reads TGTGCCAGCAGTTACTCTAACACCGGGGAGCTGTTTTTT. This encodes CASSYSNTGELFF.

The gene calls are TRBV27 and TRBJ2-7, with a weak D call TRBD1 (6 bases). Trimming left V 5 bases short and J 2 bases short, with 25 bases between. Germline-derived CDR1 and CDR2 are MNHEY and SMNVEV (reference sequence). CDR3 length: 18 residues. The CDR3 DNA reads TGTGCCAGCAGTCCGCTTCTTCCGACAGGCGAGGGGACCTACGAGCAGTACTTC. This translates into CASSPLLPTGEGTYEQYF.

The CDR3 sequence is CAIKGLKNTEAFF. The CDR3 DNA is TGTGCCATCAAGGGCCTTAAGAACACTGAAGCTTTCTTT. The V call is TRBV10-3, the J call TRBJ1-1; no reliable D call. Germline values: CDR1 ENHRY, CDR2 SYGVKD. This CDR3 is 13 amino acids long. The germline V and J ends were trimmed by 7 bases and 1 base, with 10 bases remaining between them.

In its sample, this clone was seen once. The chain links TRBV28 to TRBJ1-1; a possible D gene is TRBD1 (5 bases). This CDR3 is 15 amino acids long. CDR1 is MDHEN and CDR2 is SYDVKM in the germline V gene. V shed 6 bases and J shed 4 bases, with 18 bases lying between them. CDR3 sequence (DNA): TGTGCCAGCAGCTCGGCGAAGGCCCAGGGCACTGAAGCTTTCTTT. It codes for CASSSAKAQGTEAFF.

The rearrangement links TRBV7-3 to TRBJ2-4; possibly TRBD1 or TRBD2 for D (5 bases each). The CDR3 runs 13 residues. Trimming took off 5 bases at V and 9 bases at J, with 14 bases between the two ends. In germline, CDR1 is SGHTA, CDR2 FQGTGA. In nucleotides, the CDR3 is TGTGCCAGCAGCCCAGGGACGAGGGGCATTCAGTACTTC. Protein sequence: CASSPGTRGIQYF. The full variable domain, its missing parts supplied by reference TRBV7-3 and TRBJ2-4, is GAGVSQTPSNKVTEKGKYVELRCDPISGHTALYWYRQSLGQGPEFLIYFQGTGAADDSGLPNDRFFAVRPEGSVSTLKIQRTERGDSAVYLCASSPGTRGIQYFGAGTRLSVL.

The chain uses TRBV7-9 and TRBJ2-7; 8 bases fit TRBD1. CDR3 length: 14 residues. Germline loops: CDR1 SEHNR, CDR2 FQNEAQ (reference sequence). With V trimmed by 5 bases and J by 8 bases, 11 bases remained unmatched. In nucleotides, the CDR3 is TGTGCCAGCAGCCCTAGGACAGGGTCGGACCAGCAGTACTTC. It is translated as CASSPRTGSDQQYF.

The chain combines TRBV7-9 with TRBJ1-1; unclear D gene. With 5 bases removed from V and 3 bases from J, the gap between germline ends came to 7 bases. The V gene's germline CDR1 is SEHNR and CDR2 FQNEAQ (reference sequence). The CDR3 contains 12 residues. The CDR3 spells CASSPEDTEAFF. The CDR3 region has the DNA TGTGCCAGCAGCCCAGAGGACACTGAAGCTTTCTTT.

The V and J genes are TRBV5-1 and TRBJ1-3; tentatively, D is TRBD1 (6 bases). The CDR3 sequence is 15 residues long. The germline gives CDR1 SGHRS, CDR2 YFSETQ. Trimming left V 1 base short and J 4 bases short, with 12 bases between. The CDR3 reads CASSLNQGSGNTIYF. The CDR3 nucleotides are TGCGCCAGCAGCTTGAATCAGGGGAGCGGAAACACCATATATTTT.

This rearrangement joins TRBV21-1 to TRBJ2-7; the table assigns TRBD1, which was not confirmed against the DNA. TRBV21-1 is marked as a pseudogene. This CDR3 is 15 amino acids long. The CDR3 here is CASSKEDRDSYEQYF. CDR3 nucleotide sequence: TGTGCCAGCAGCAAAGAGGACAGGGACTCCTACGAGCAGTACTTC.